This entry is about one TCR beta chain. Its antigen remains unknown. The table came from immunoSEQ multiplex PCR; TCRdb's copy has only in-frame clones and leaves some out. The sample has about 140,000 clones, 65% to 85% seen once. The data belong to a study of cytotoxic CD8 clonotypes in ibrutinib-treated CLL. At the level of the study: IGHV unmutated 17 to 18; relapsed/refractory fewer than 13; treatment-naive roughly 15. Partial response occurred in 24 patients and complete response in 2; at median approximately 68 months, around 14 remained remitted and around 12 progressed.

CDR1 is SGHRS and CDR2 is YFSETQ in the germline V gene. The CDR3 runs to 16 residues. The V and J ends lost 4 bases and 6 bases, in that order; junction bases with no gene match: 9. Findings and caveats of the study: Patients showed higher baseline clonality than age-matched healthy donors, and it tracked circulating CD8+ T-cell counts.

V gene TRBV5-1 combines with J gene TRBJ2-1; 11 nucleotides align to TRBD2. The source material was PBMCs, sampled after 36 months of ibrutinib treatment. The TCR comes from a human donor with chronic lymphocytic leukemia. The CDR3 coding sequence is TGCGCCAGCAGCACCTTAGCGGGGGGGCTAAGCAATGAGCAGTTCTTC. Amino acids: CASSTLAGGLSNEQFF.